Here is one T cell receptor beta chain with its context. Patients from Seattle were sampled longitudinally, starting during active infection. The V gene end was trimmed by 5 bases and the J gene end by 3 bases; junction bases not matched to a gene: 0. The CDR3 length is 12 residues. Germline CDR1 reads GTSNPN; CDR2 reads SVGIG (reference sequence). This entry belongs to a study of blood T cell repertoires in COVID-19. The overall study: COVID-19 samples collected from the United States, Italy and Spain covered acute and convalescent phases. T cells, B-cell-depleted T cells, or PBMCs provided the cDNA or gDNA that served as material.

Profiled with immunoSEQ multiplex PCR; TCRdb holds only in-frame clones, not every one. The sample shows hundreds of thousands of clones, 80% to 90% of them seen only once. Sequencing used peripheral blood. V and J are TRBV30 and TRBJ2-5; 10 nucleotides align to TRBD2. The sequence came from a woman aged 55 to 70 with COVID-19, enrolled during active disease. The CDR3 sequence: CAWGLAEETQYF. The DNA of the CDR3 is TGTGCCTGGGGACTAGCGGAAGAGACCCAGTACTTC.